The next 14 T cell receptor beta chains were all read from a single sample in a study of cytomegalovirus exposure and HLA in healthy donors. 60 Vbeta and 13 Jbeta primers were used in PCR. Profiling relied on immunoSEQ multiplex PCR, and the TCRdb table lists in-frame clones only, not all of them. Of 120,000 to 150,000 clones listed, approximately 72% are singletons. Sequencing was performed on PBMCs. These TCRs come from a woman aged 55-70 years in good health and CMV-seronegative.

The V call is TRBV7-8, the J call TRBJ2-3, with D possibly TRBD2 on 8 matching bases. V gave up 2 bases and J gave up 6 bases, with 27 bases separating them. There are 19 residues in the CDR3. Per the germline V gene, CDR1 is SGHVS and CDR2 is FQNEAQ. The CDR3 coding sequence is TGTGCCAGCAGCTTATATAGAAGGGGGCGGGGGGTTGATAGGGATACGCAGTATTTT. Translating gives CASSLYRRGRGVDRDTQYF.

This clone has just a few counts. The rearrangement joins TRBV5-6 to TRBJ1-1, with a possible D match to TRBD1 (5 bases). The CDR3 has 14 amino acids. The V end was cut by 3 bases, the J end by 5 bases, with 14 bases between. The germline V gene has CDR1 SGHDT and CDR2 YYEEEE. In nucleotides, the CDR3 is TGTGCCAGCAGCTCCCCGGAAGGGGAAACTGAAGCTTTCTTT. This sequence encodes CASSSPEGETEAFF.

This clone turned up a few times. This chain links TRBV19 with TRBJ1-4; no clear D gene. This CDR3 is built from 14 residues. The germline CDR1 and CDR2 sequences are LNHDA and SQIVND (reference sequence). Trimming removed 2 bases from V and 10 bases from J, with 14 bases in between. The CDR3 region is CASSISRPVGKLFF. The CDR3 nucleotides are TGTGCCAGTAGTATAAGCCGCCCGGTTGGAAAACTGTTTTTT.

The rearrangement joins TRBV6-1 to TRBJ1-3; TRBD1 agrees at 7 bases. V was pared by 4 bases and J by 5 bases, with 5 bases of the junction left unmatched. Germline V gives CDR1 MNHNS, CDR2 SASEGT. The length of the CDR3 is 14 residues. For the CDR3, the DNA is TGTGCCAGCAGTGGACAGGGTTCTAGAAACACCATATATTTT. The encoded protein is CASSGQGSRNTIYF.

The rearrangement uses TRBV5-1 and TRBJ1-3; 8 bases fit TRBD1. V shed 5 bases, J shed 0 bases, and the junction held 4 bases outside the gene matches. Germline V gene lookup returns CDR1 SGHRS and CDR2 YFSETQ. There are 15 residues in the CDR3. The CDR3 region has the DNA TGCGCCAGCAGAACCGGGACAGGCTCTGGAAACACCATATATTTT. Residues: CASRTGTGSGNTIYF.

The genes are TRBV19 and TRBJ2-1; 9 positions agree with TRBD2. CDR1 LNHDA and CDR2 SQIVND come from the germline V gene (reference sequence). This CDR3 has 17 residues. V shed 1 base, J shed 7 bases, and the junction held 11 bases outside the gene matches. CDR3 sequence reads: CASSIVVVTSGTNEQFF. The CDR3 DNA is TGTGCCAGTAGTATAGTTGTCGTGACTAGCGGTACTAATGAGCAGTTCTTC. Supplemented by reference TRBV19 and TRBJ2-1, the full variable domain reads DGGITQSPKYLFRKEGQNVTLSCEQNLNHDAMYWYRQDPGQGLRLIYYSQIVNDFQKGDIAEGYSVSREKKESFPLTVTSAQKNPTAFYLCASSIVVVTSGTNEQFFGPGTRLTVL.

The rearrangement joins TRBV11-2 to TRBJ2-6; D unresolved. V was shortened by 2 bases and J by 0 bases, with 5 bases between the two germline ends. This CDR3 is built from 15 residues. In germline, CDR1 is SGHAT, CDR2 FQNNGV. CDR3 nucleotide sequence: TGTGCCAGCAGCTTAAGCCGCTCTGGGGCCAACGTCCTGACTTTC. Its translation: CASSLSRSGANVLTF.

The chain links TRBV6-1 to TRBJ2-7; 9 nucleotides line up with TRBD2. Looked up from germline, CDR1 is MNHNS and CDR2 is SASEGT. This CDR3 has 14 residues. V lost 2 bases and J lost 3; bases outside the gene matches: 2. CDR3: CASSEWREGYEQYF. DNA for the CDR3: TGTGCCAGCAGTGAATGGCGGGAGGGCTACGAGCAGTACTTC.

V is TRBV6-6 and J is TRBJ1-4; TRBD1 agrees at 7 bases. With 6 bases clipped from V and 3 bases from J, the junction kept 10 bases outside the gene matches. CDR3 length: 16 amino acids. Germline values: CDR1 MNHNY, CDR2 SVGAGI (reference sequence). CDR3 DNA: TGTGCCAGCAGACCGCCGACAGGGCTCGCTAATGAAAAACTGTTTTTT. It yields the protein CASRPPTGLANEKLFF.

The chain uses TRBV5-4 and TRBJ1-6, with TRBD1 matching over 9 bases. The CDR3 sequence is 15 residues long. The V gene's germline CDR1 is SGHNT and CDR2 YYREEE (reference sequence). The V segment lost 0 bases and the J segment 8 bases; nucleotides outside the gene matches: 3. CDR3 in DNA: TGTGCCAGCAGCTTGGCAGGGACAGGGCATTCACCCCTCCACTTT. This codes for CASSLAGTGHSPLHF.

V usage is TRBV7-9 and J usage is TRBJ1-3; no firm D call. Trimming removed 4 bases at V and 0 bases at J, with 10 bases between. The CDR3 is made up of 15 amino acids. The germline V gene has CDR1 SEHNR and CDR2 FQNEAQ (reference sequence). The CDR3 DNA follows: TGTGCCAGCAGCTCCCTCCCGAGCTCTGGAAACACCATATATTTT. This sequence encodes CASSSLPSSGNTIYF.

This clone occurred a few times. CDR3: CASSLSGGEAFF. For the CDR3, the DNA is TGTGCCAGCAGTTTAAGCGGGGGAGAAGCTTTCTTT. The V gene is TRBV28, the J gene TRBJ1-1; D might be TRBD1 (5 bases). CDR1 is MDHEN, CDR2 SYDVKM, per germline. V dropped 2 bases and J dropped 8 bases, with 9 bases sitting between them. The CDR3 spans 12 residues.

This sequence joins TRBV7-8 and TRBJ2-2; a weak D match, TRBD1 (5 bases). This CDR3 region has 13 residues. Per the germline V gene, CDR1 is SGHVS and CDR2 is FQNEAQ. V was trimmed by 5 bases and J by 7 bases, leaving 11 bases between them. The CDR3 coding sequence is TGTGCCAGCAGCATCAGGGTTAACGGGGAGCTGTTTTTT. Its translation: CASSIRVNGELFF.

V and J are TRBV28 and TRBJ2-1; 9 bases fit TRBD1. The CDR3 contains 15 residues. The germline gives CDR1 MDHEN, CDR2 SYDVKM. Trimming cost V 5 bases and J 6 bases; bases outside gene matches: 8. CDR3 amino acids: CASSGTGFESNEQFF. Here the CDR3 DNA reads TGTGCCAGCAGTGGGACAGGGTTTGAGAGCAATGAGCAGTTCTTC.